A single TCR beta chain is shown here with its context. This sample was included in a study of T cells after yellow fever vaccination. The wider study: Fractions containing few cells were prepared with SMART-Seq v4 Ultra Low Input.

The study made its TCR cDNA through 5'RACE template switching. That step introduced a universal primer site along with UMIs. TCRdb used MiXCR to reprocess the 5' RACE reads, holding one entry per CDR3 protein. Of about 130,000 distinct CDR3 sequences listed, about 6.2% are singletons. This TCR was recovered from a man aged 25 to 45 who received the YFV17D yellow fever vaccine. The sample in question was CD4+ T cells sorted from PBMCs, obtained 10 days after the yellow fever booster vaccination.

The CDR3 is CASSYLRDYEQYF. CDR3 sequence (DNA): TGTGCCAGCAGTTACCTTAGAGACTACGAGCAGTACTTC. This chain joins TRBV6-5 and TRBJ2-7; D is unclear. The CDR3 length is 13 residues. The V end lost 2 bases, the J end lost 3 bases, and 8 bases lay between the germline ends. Germline loops: CDR1 MNHEY, CDR2 SVGAGI.